This T cell receptor beta chain emerged from a study of CD8+ T cells in alopecia areata. Study-wide points: Among the top 100, expanded CD8+ clones were significantly decreased by tofacitinib, as was scalp clonality.

Treatment described: oral pan-JAK inhibitor, 5-10 mg twice daily. This CDR3 has 15 residues. Germline V gene sequence: CDR1 SGDLS, CDR2 YYNGEE. Deletions cut 3 bases from V and 1 base from J, with 14 bases between. Following RNA extraction, reverse transcription yielded cDNA that acted as the sequencing template. Sequenced by immunoSEQ multiplex PCR; TCRdb stores in-frame clones only, minus some. The sample lists some 190,000 clones; around 56% were seen once. About this clone: As yet, its antigen is unknown.

This sequence originates from a human donor with alopecia areata. This material consisted of CD4+ T cells sorted from blood, taken at week 4, from a patient treated with tofacitinib. The V gene is TRBV9, the J gene TRBJ2-7; possibly TRBD2 for D (6 bases). The CDR3 sequence is CASSGQWTNSYEQYF. CDR3 coding DNA: TGTGCCAGCAGCGGTCAGTGGACTAATTCCTACGAGCAGTACTTC.